Each of the 22 T cell receptor beta chains below was sequenced from the same sample in a study of shared clonotypes between healthy human individuals. Naive CD8 cells were CD45RO-negative, positively selected for CCR7, excluding terminally differentiated effector memory CD45RA+ cells. The method was immunoSEQ multiplex PCR; TCRdb's version includes in-frame clones alone and lacks a portion of them. The table has around 2.1 million clones, about 92% seen once. The sample taken for sequencing was naive CD8+ T cells from PBMCs. These receptors were obtained from a man aged 18 to 29 in good health. Some clones in this sample may be carry-over from other donors' samples.

The rearrangement links TRBV7-8 to TRBJ2-1; 7 bases match TRBD2. After removal of 8 bases from V and 3 bases from J, the junction contained 13 bases not matched to a gene. The length of the CDR3 is 16 residues. The germline V gene has CDR1 SGHVS and CDR2 FQNEAQ. In nucleotides, the CDR3 is TGTGCCAGCCAGCTTGGTGGGGGGGGTCACTACAATGAGCAGTTCTTC. Translated, it gives CASQLGGGGHYNEQFF.

This clone has just one count. V is TRBV28 and J is TRBJ2-2; D gene ambiguous. Trimming removed 3 bases from V and 3 bases from J, with 11 bases in between. Germline V lookup: CDR1 MDHEN, CDR2 SYDVKM. The CDR3 is 15 amino acids. This CDR3 reads CASSFPRSYTGELFF. CDR3 DNA: TGTGCCAGCAGTTTCCCAAGGAGCTACACCGGGGAGCTGTTTTTT.

The chain employs TRBV7-8 and TRBJ2-1; TRBD2 aligns across 9 bases. Germline trimming cut 1 base from V and 7 bases from J; bases unmatched to any gene: 5. CDR1 SGHVS and CDR2 FQNEAQ come from the germline V gene. The CDR3 is 15 residues long. The CDR3 sequence is CASSLGAGGNNEQFF. The CDR3 region has the DNA TGTGCCAGCAGCTTAGGCGCGGGAGGGAATAATGAGCAGTTCTTC.

This rearrangement joins TRBV28 to TRBJ2-7; 7 bases line up with TRBD2. Germline lookup yields CDR1 MDHEN and CDR2 SYDVKM. The J segment lost 12 bases and the V segment lost 5 bases, leaving 10 bases of the junction unmatched. The length of the CDR3 is 12 residues. CDR3 amino acids: CASSPVGTIRYF. The CDR3 coding sequence is TGTGCCAGCAGTCCTGTGGGGACTATTCGGTACTTC.

This clone was detected once. One end of the junction varies from germline; a read error may be responsible. The chain is built from TRBV5-4 and TRBJ2-7; D is unclear. Germline CDR1 is SGHNT and CDR2 is YYREEE (reference sequence). The CDR3 covers 13 residues. CDR3: CASPTDHSNEQYF. The DNA of the CDR3 is TGTGCCAGCCCTACAGACCACTCCAACGAGCAGTACTTC.

The chain is built from TRBV2 and TRBJ2-3; D is unclear. The germline V gene has CDR1 SNHLY and CDR2 FYNNEI. Trimming stripped 0 bases from V and 6 bases from J, with 13 bases between. The CDR3 runs to 15 residues. The CDR3 DNA reads TGTGCCAGCAGTGAAGCGTTTCTGACCGCGGATACGCAGTATTTT. This sequence encodes CASSEAFLTADTQYF.

The CDR3 here is CASSQDLIWDEQYF. The CDR3 DNA is TGTGCCAGCAGCCAAGATCTTATTTGGGACGAGCAGTACTTC. The chain has TRBV14 and TRBJ2-7; D is undetermined. This CDR3 has 14 residues. V lost 0 bases, J lost 5 bases, and 11 bases lay in between. Germline CDR1 is SGHDN and CDR2 is FVKESK.

The V call is TRBV9, the J call TRBJ2-1; D not certain. This CDR3 comprises 14 residues. V was shortened by 0 bases and J by 6 bases, with 10 bases between the two germline ends. CDR1 and CDR2 from the germline V gene are SGDLS and YYNGEE. As DNA, the CDR3 is TGTGCCAGCAGCGTAGACCGGGCAGGCAATGAGCAGTTCTTC. Amino acid sequence: CASSVDRAGNEQFF.

In regard to this clone: Additional DNA sequences in this sample encode the identical CDR3. The V gene is TRBV28, the J gene TRBJ2-2; unclear D gene. Per the germline V gene, CDR1 is MDHEN and CDR2 is SYDVKM. V lost 3 bases, J lost 6 bases, and 11 bases lay in between. The CDR3 is 14 amino acids. The CDR3: CASSFGQGPGELFF. The DNA of the CDR3 is TGTGCCAGCAGTTTTGGCCAAGGTCCCGGGGAGCTGTTTTTT.

The chain combines TRBV6-5 with TRBJ1-4; no clear D. Trimming removed 0 bases from V and 0 bases from J, with 8 bases in between. The germline V gene encodes CDR1 MNHEY and CDR2 SVGAGI. The CDR3 is 16 amino acids. Here the CDR3 reads CASSYSGLATNEKLFF. CDR3 sequence (DNA): TGTGCCAGCAGTTACTCTGGCCTTGCAACTAATGAAAAACTGTTTTTT.

The V gene is TRBV28, the J gene TRBJ2-5, with TRBD2 identical over 7 bases. The length of the CDR3 is 13 residues. The ends lost 6 bases at V and 5 bases at J; junction bases unmatched: 6. From germline, CDR1 is MDHEN and CDR2 SYDVKM. In DNA, the CDR3 is TGTGCCAGCAGACCGACTAGCATGGAGACCCAGTACTTC. Protein sequence: CASRPTSMETQYF.

The V gene is TRBV6-1, the J gene TRBJ2-2; maybe TRBD2 (6 bases). V lost 10 bases, J lost 5 bases, and 14 bases lay in between. Germline assignment: CDR1 MNHNS and CDR2 SASEGT. There are 13 residues in the CDR3. The CDR3 loop reads CATGTPVTGELFF. The CDR3 nucleotides are TGTGCCACCGGGACTCCCGTTACCGGGGAGCTGTTTTTT.

The V and J genes are TRBV12-5 and TRBJ2-3; D unresolved. Trimming stripped 5 bases from V and 0 bases from J, with 21 bases between. This CDR3 has 18 residues. The germline gives CDR1 LGHNT, CDR2 FRNRAP. DNA for the CDR3: TGTGCTAGTGGTCTGTCGCCCCTTAGGAAGCCTAGCACAGATACGCAGTATTTT. Translating gives CASGLSPLRKPSTDTQYF. Full variable domain (rest looked up from reference TRBV12-5 and TRBJ2-3): DARVTQTPRHKVTEMGQEVTMRCQPILGHNTVFWYRQTMMQGLELLAYFRNRAPLDDSGMPKDRFSAEMPDATLATLKIQPSEPRDSAVYFCASGLSPLRKPSTDTQYFGPGTRLTVL.

The chain's CDR3 is CASSLLLAGGGTDTQYF. CDR3 bases: TGTGCCAGCAGTTTACTGTTAGCGGGAGGAGGCACAGATACGCAGTATTTT. The chain recombines TRBV27 with TRBJ2-3; 10 positions match TRBD2. V lost 2 bases and J lost 1; bases outside the gene matches: 6. CDR1 MNHEY and CDR2 SMNVEV come from the germline V gene (reference sequence). This CDR3 has 17 residues.

This clone was counted a single time. The V and J genes are TRBV28 and TRBJ1-2; D ambiguous. Germline V CDR1 and CDR2: MDHEN, SYDVKM. The CDR3 has 14 amino acids. V was clipped by 3 bases and J by 4 bases, with 12 bases between them. The CDR3 DNA reads TGTGCCAGCAGTTTTTCTTTGGAGCTCTATGGCTACACCTTC. This translates into CASSFSLELYGYTF.

The rearrangement uses TRBV5-6 and TRBJ2-1; D unresolved. Germline V gene sequence: CDR1 SGHDT, CDR2 YYEEEE. The CDR3 runs 14 residues. V shed 2 bases and J shed 1 base, with 7 bases lying between them. The CDR3 bases are TGTGCCAGCAGCTTTGTCCGATCCTACAATGAGCAGTTCTTC. It yields the protein CASSFVRSYNEQFF.

The chain couples TRBV2 to TRBJ2-3; 16 bases are shared with TRBD2. The germline CDR1 and CDR2 sequences are SNHLY and FYNNEI. The V gene end was trimmed by 7 bases and the J gene end by 5 bases; junction bases not matched to a gene: 3. This CDR3 is built from 15 residues. The CDR3 loop reads CASTGLAGGGDTQYF. In DNA, the CDR3 is TGTGCCAGCACGGGACTAGCGGGAGGGGGAGATACGCAGTATTTT.

The V and J genes are TRBV2 and TRBJ1-4; D gene unclear. V was cut by 3 bases and J by 7 bases, with 9 bases left in between. CDR3 length equals 13 residues. CDR1 is SNHLY and CDR2 is FYNNEI in the germline V gene. CDR3 nucleotides: TGTGCCAGCAGTGAGGGTGCCGCTGAAAAACTGTTTTTT. Translation: CASSEGAAEKLFF. The full variable domain, its missing parts supplied by reference TRBV2 and TRBJ1-4, is EPEVTQTPSHQVTQMGQEVILRCVPISNHLYFYWYRQILGQKVEFLVSFYNNEISEKSEIFDDQFSVERPDGSNFTLKIRSTKLEDSAMYFCASSEGAAEKLFFGSGTQLSVL.

The CDR3: CASTPPAGHLNTEAFF. As DNA, the CDR3 is TGTGCCAGCACCCCTCCGGCGGGACACCTGAACACTGAAGCTTTCTTT. This chain links TRBV7-9 with TRBJ1-1, with D possibly matching TRBD1 (6 bases). Germline V gene lookup returns CDR1 SEHNR and CDR2 FQNEAQ (reference sequence). This CDR3 comprises 16 residues. Trimming took off 7 bases at V and 0 bases at J, with 18 bases between the two ends.

The CDR3 here is CASSLGDRVEQFF. The CDR3 DNA reads TGTGCCAGCAGCTTAGGAGATAGGGTCGAGCAGTTCTTC. The chain is built from TRBV7-8 and TRBJ2-1; no clear D gene. The CDR3 is 13 amino acids. V was shortened by 1 base and J by 10 bases, with 11 bases between the two germline ends. Germline V CDR1 and CDR2: SGHVS, FQNEAQ.

The chain recombines TRBV6-6 with TRBJ1-1; the D gene is possibly TRBD1 (5 bases). This CDR3 region has 13 residues. V lost 11 bases to trimming and J lost 6 bases, with 19 bases between them. The V gene's germline CDR1 is MNHNY and CDR2 SVGAGI (reference sequence). CDR3 loop: CAAGGPSSSEAFF. In nucleotides, the CDR3 is TGTGCCGCCGGGGGACCTAGCTCCTCTGAAGCTTTCTTT.

The chain is built from TRBV6-4 and TRBJ2-7; TRBD2 matches at 7 bases. V was clipped by 4 bases and J by 8 bases; unmatched bases: 14. The CDR3 has 15 residues. CDR1 and CDR2 (germline): MRHNA, SNTAGT. The CDR3 coding sequence is TGTGCCAGCAGTGGGCCCGGGAGGACGGAGGGCAAGCAGTACTTC. It is translated as CASSGPGRTEGKQYF.